These T cell receptor beta chains were read from a single sample in a study of blood T cell repertoires in COVID-19. TCRdb keeps only in-frame clones here, not all; method: immunoSEQ multiplex PCR. The sample gives hundreds of thousands of clones, approximately 90% of which show up once; 0.95% to 1.5% is in the top ten. Source material: PBMCs or T cells enriched from blood (not recorded which). These receptors came from a woman aged 40 to 50 with acute COVID-19. Each CDR3 is given without its conserved first and last residue. The D gene is left open where the match is weak.

V	D	CDR3
TRBV5-1	TRBD1	ASSLAGRGDYTEAF
TRBV5-1	TRBD1	ASSGPGQSNEKLF
TRBV10-3	TRBD1	AITRDRGNTGELF
TRBV2	-	ASTDKSLAREQF
TRBV2	TRBD2	ASSEGRSSGSDTQY
TRBV27	TRBD1	ASRRGQGVSYGYT
TRBV7-8	TRBD1	ASSLSQYRQGKAGYT
TRBV5-6	-	ASSLVGAGTGELF
TRBV9	-	ASSFQQNNEQF
TRBV9	TRBD2	ASSVGSGLAGVGAYNEQF
TRBV27	TRBD1	ASLRGGVNTEAF
TRBV5-6	-	ASSDPLGGAVNEQF
TRBV9	-	ASSVGLALPSSGANVLT
TRBV13	-	ASSRKNRGYGYT
TRBV11-3	-	ASSLDGNREGETQY
TRBV11-2	TRBD2	ATSGGLMGEQY
TRBV5-8	TRBD1	ASSGTGGQPQH
TRBV7-6	-	ASSFGKYNEQF
TRBV5-6	TRBD1	ASSLDRGHGYT
TRBV5-1	-	ASSNTGQETQY
TRBV29-1	TRBD1	SVRDRGLLQPQH
TRBV5-1	TRBD2	ASSPGLAGEGDTQY
TRBV19	-	ASSRGEGAEKLF
TRBV19	TRBD2	ASRLAGAKNIQY
TRBV5-1	TRBD1	ASSLVGAGGFETQY
TRBV9	-	ASSVGGASSYNEQF
TRBV18	TRBD2	ASSPPGLAGEGTGELF
TRBV27	-	ASSPHQENYGYT
TRBV30	-	AWSGQGNQPQH
TRBV5-4	TRBD2	ASTVTSQSRSEQF
TRBV7-8	-	ASRKGGRPITQY
TRBV7-2	TRBD1	ASSLSTGIGYT
TRBV30	TRBD1	AWISPGDRGSGANVLT
TRBV7-7	-	ASSPTVRGPESSSYEQY
TRBV5-1	-	ASSWGVSYEQY
TRBV12-3/TRBV12-4	TRBD2	ASSLSSAGEF
TRBV12-5	-	ASGLVPRTGSGAF
TRBV7-2	-	ASTSWRGWDRYGYT
TRBV18	TRBD2	ASSPPAGASETQY
TRBV7-3	-	ASSHPTPRQENTEAF
TRBV2	TRBD1	ASSRTGETYNEQF
TRBV6-5	-	ASQVPGSYEQY
TRBV28	-	ASSLGRDDQPQH
TRBV2	TRBD1	ASSDQGAGSNQPQH
TRBV24-1	TRBD1	ATSETGSTDTQY
TRBV20-1	TRBD2	SARGGDH
TRBV5-6	TRBD1	ASSLFTGALH
TRBV5-5	TRBD1	ASTGQGGDNSPLH
TRBV15	-	ATSGTRRVAVDTQY
TRBV5-1	-	ASSLAGGAREKLF
TRBV7-8	-	ASSPGNSNQPQH
TRBV20-1	TRBD1	SASRTGGNTGELF
TRBV27	-	ASSLWGDEQF